A selection of T cell receptor beta chains follows, all from one sample in a study of T cell responses to AZD1222 COVID-19 vaccine. Sequencing was performed with immunoSEQ multiplex PCR; in TCRdb, only in-frame clones are kept and a portion is missing. The table records some 150,000 clones, 86% of them present only once. The sample was peripheral blood, taken on day 0 of MenACWY control vaccination. The receptors here all came from an adult in good health. Each CDR3 is given with its conserved first and last residue. The D gene is left open where the match is weak. Clone size is given for some rows only: seen once, a few or many times, or a class if the clone is expanded.

v_gene,d_gene,abundance,j_gene,CDR3aa,CDR3nt
TRBV15,-,-,TRBJ2-5,CATSRTTVQETQYF,TGTGCCACCAGCCGGACGACAGTTCAAGAGACCCAGTACTTC
TRBV27,-,-,TRBJ1-2,CASSFRGNYGYTF,TGTGCCAGCAGTTTTCGGGGGAACTATGGCTACACCTTC
TRBV18,-,-,TRBJ1-1,CASSPPHRPVGAFF,TGTGCCAGCTCACCACCGCACAGGCCGGTAGGAGCTTTCTTT
TRBV27,TRBD2,few,TRBJ2-3,CASSLASGGRTDTQYF,TGTGCCAGCAGTTTGGCTAGCGGGGGACGAACAGATACGCAGTATTTT
TRBV6-5,-,-,TRBJ1-5,CASRFLGTPNQPQHF,TGTGCCAGCAGGTTTCTCGGGACCCCCAATCAGCCCCAGCATTTT
TRBV12-3/TRBV12-4,-,-,TRBJ1-2,CASTPYWGYGYTF,TGTGCCAGCACCCCATACTGGGGGTATGGCTACACCTTC
TRBV9,TRBD2,-,TRBJ2-7,CASSVAGGTYEQYF,TGTGCCAGCAGCGTAGCGGGAGGGACCTACGAGCAGTACTTC
TRBV18,-,-,TRBJ2-5,CASSAGSETQYF,TGTGCCAGCTCGGCAGGGTCGGAGACCCAGTACTTC
TRBV28,-,-,TRBJ2-1,CASRPSSGPIGIGEQFF,TGTGCCAGCAGACCCTCTTCGGGACCCATCGGAATCGGTGAGCAGTTCTTC
TRBV4-2,-,-,TRBJ2-2,CASSPDVSMTTGELFF,TGTGCCAGCAGCCCGGATGTCTCCATGACCACCGGGGAGCTGTTTTTT
TRBV18,-,-,TRBJ2-6,CASSPLEAGGLSGANVLTF,TGTGCCAGCTCACCCCTGGAGGCAGGAGGGCTCTCTGGGGCCAACGTCCTGACTTTC
TRBV24-1,-,-,TRBJ2-3,CATSDLRDHTDTQYF,TGTGCCACCAGTGATTTGCGGGACCACACAGATACGCAGTATTTT
TRBV18,TRBD1,many,TRBJ2-7,CASSLGQGQVEQYF,TGTGCCAGCTCACTGGGACAGGGCCAAGTCGAGCAGTACTTC
TRBV12-5,-,-,TRBJ2-7,CASGSPGHSYSYEQYF,TGTGCTAGTGGTTCCCCGGGGCATTCGTACTCCTACGAGCAGTACTTC
TRBV11-3,-,-,TRBJ1-6,CASSLDRSPLHF,TGTGCCAGCAGCTTAGATAGAAGCCCCCTCCACTTT
TRBV18,-,-,TRBJ2-5,CASYRGPQETQYF,TGTGCCAGCTATAGGGGACCCCAAGAGACCCAGTACTTC
TRBV2,-,-,TRBJ1-2,CASALSFEGYTF,TGTGCCAGCGCCCTTTCTTTTGAAGGCTACACCTTC
TRBV5-1,-,-,TRBJ1-2,CASSTTPTGTSDYGYTF,TGCGCCAGCAGCACGACGCCAACAGGGACCTCAGACTATGGCTACACCTTC
TRBV6-1,-,-,TRBJ1-1,CASSEAASGGSVRAFF,TGTGCCAGCAGTGAAGCAGCCTCGGGGGGCTCGGTACGGGCTTTCTTT
TRBV5-4,TRBD2,-,TRBJ2-3,CASSFSGRHTDTQYF,TGTGCCAGCAGCTTTAGCGGGAGGCACACAGATACGCAGTATTTT
TRBV5-1,-,-,TRBJ1-2,CASSLGVVLISNYGYTF,TGCGCCAGCAGCTTGGGAGTAGTACTGATATCTAACTATGGCTACACCTTC
TRBV15,-,-,TRBJ2-5,CATSRAPQGETQYF,TGTGCCACCAGCAGAGCCCCGCAGGGAGAGACCCAGTACTTC
TRBV7-9,TRBD1,-,TRBJ1-2,CASSLRQGNYGYTF,TGTGCCAGCAGCTTACGACAGGGTAACTATGGCTACACCTTC
TRBV4-3,TRBD1,once,TRBJ1-2,CASSQGQGNGYTF,TGCGCCAGCAGCCAGGGACAGGGCAATGGCTACACCTTC
TRBV2,-,-,TRBJ1-4,CASNGAGREKLFF,TGTGCCAGCAACGGGGCAGGAAGGGAAAAACTGTTTTTT
TRBV7-9,-,-,TRBJ2-3,CASSLGRITDTQYF,TGTGCCAGCAGCTTAGGACGGATCACAGATACGCAGTATTTT
TRBV10-3,TRBD1,-,TRBJ1-2,CAISDSTGPNYGYTF,TGTGCCATCAGTGATTCGACAGGGCCTAACTATGGCTACACCTTC
TRBV5-8,TRBD1,-,TRBJ1-2,CASSPPGQGYGYTF,TGTGCCAGCAGCCCACCGGGACAGGGCTATGGCTACACCTTC
TRBV4-1,TRBD1,-,TRBJ1-2,CASSQPGTEYGYTF,TGCGCCAGCAGCCAACCCGGGACAGAGTATGGCTACACCTTC
TRBV7-9,-,-,TRBJ2-5,CASSSGTHQETQYF,TGTGCCAGCAGCTCTGGGACACACCAAGAGACCCAGTACTTC
TRBV10-1,-,-,TRBJ1-6,CASSDGLTNSPLHF,TGCGCCAGCAGTGACGGGCTAACTAATTCACCCCTCCACTTT
TRBV28,-,-,TRBJ1-3,CASSYTDLSGNTIYF,TGTGCCAGCAGTTACACGGACCTCTCTGGAAACACCATATATTTT
TRBV24-1,-,-,TRBJ1-5,CATGDLDSNNQPQHF,TGTGCCACCGGCGACCTAGACAGCAACAATCAGCCCCAGCATTTT
TRBV6-5,-,once,TRBJ1-2,CASSYSGTADGYTF,TGTGCCAGCAGTTACTCCGGGACTGCCGATGGCTACACCTTC
TRBV6-5,-,-,TRBJ2-1,CASLIASYNEQFF,TGTGCCAGCCTAATAGCGTCATACAATGAGCAGTTCTTC
TRBV5-5,-,-,TRBJ2-5,CASSLDGAKQETQYF,TGTGCCAGCAGCTTGGACGGGGCCAAACAAGAGACCCAGTACTTC
TRBV7-2,-,once,TRBJ1-1,CASSPGAANTEAFF,TGTGCCAGCAGCCCGGGGGCGGCGAACACTGAAGCTTTCTTT
TRBV6-6,TRBD1,-,TRBJ1-2,CASSPLLQGAFSGYTF,TGTGCCAGCAGTCCACTCCTACAGGGGGCGTTTTCGGGCTACACCTTC
TRBV3-1/TRBV3-2,-,-,TRBJ2-1,CASSPSLAYNEQFF,TGTGCCAGCAGCCCGAGCCTCGCTTACAATGAGCAGTTCTTC
TRBV29-1,TRBD1,-,TRBJ2-4,CSVPGGQGEVIQYF,TGCAGCGTTCCAGGCGGACAGGGGGAGGTCATTCAGTACTTC
TRBV11-2,TRBD2,-,TRBJ2-7,CASRIAGGPYEQYF,TGTGCCAGCAGGATAGCGGGAGGCCCGTACGAGCAGTACTTC
TRBV3-1/TRBV3-2,-,-,TRBJ1-1,CASSQGTDGEAFF,TGTGCCAGCAGCCAAGGCACCGATGGTGAAGCTTTCTTT
TRBV6-4,-,-,TRBJ2-1,CASSDSNSLNEQFF,TGTGCCAGCAGTGACTCTAACTCCCTAAATGAGCAGTTCTTC
TRBV6-5,-,once,TRBJ1-4,CATYTGTANEKLFF,TGTGCCACCTATACCGGGACGGCGAATGAAAAACTGTTTTTT
TRBV7-8,TRBD2,-,TRBJ2-7,CASSLKRLAGNYEQYF,TGTGCCAGCAGCTTAAAGAGACTAGCGGGAAACTACGAGCAGTACTTC
TRBV7-2,-,-,TRBJ2-2,CASSLGPIGPTGELFF,TGTGCCAGCAGCTTAGGTCCTATAGGTCCCACCGGGGAGCTGTTTTTT
TRBV19,-,-,TRBJ2-2,CASSSRVGGELFF,TGTGCCAGTAGTAGCCGGGTGGGCGGGGAGCTGTTTTTT
TRBV5-1,TRBD2,-,TRBJ2-7,CASSLSPAGVSYEQYF,TGCGCCAGCAGCTTGTCTCCAGCGGGAGTATCCTACGAGCAGTACTTC
TRBV6-5,TRBD1,-,TRBJ1-3,CASSRARGNTIYF,TGTGCCAGCAGCCGGGCCAGGGGGAACACCATATATTTT
TRBV6-2/TRBV6-3,TRBD2,-,TRBJ2-7,CASSPTSGRRGSHYEQYF,TGTGCCAGCAGTCCGACTAGCGGGAGACGAGGGAGCCACTACGAGCAGTACTTC
TRBV29-1,-,few,TRBJ2-3,CSVWTGDTQYF,TGCAGCGTTTGGACTGGGGATACGCAGTATTTT
TRBV19,TRBD1,-,TRBJ1-5,CASRLLQGARSNQPQHF,TGTGCCAGTAGACTTCTCCAGGGGGCGCGAAGCAATCAGCCCCAGCATTTT
TRBV5-1,-,-,TRBJ1-2,CASSPRRTDGYTF,TGCGCCAGCAGCCCCCGCCGGACTGATGGCTACACCTTC